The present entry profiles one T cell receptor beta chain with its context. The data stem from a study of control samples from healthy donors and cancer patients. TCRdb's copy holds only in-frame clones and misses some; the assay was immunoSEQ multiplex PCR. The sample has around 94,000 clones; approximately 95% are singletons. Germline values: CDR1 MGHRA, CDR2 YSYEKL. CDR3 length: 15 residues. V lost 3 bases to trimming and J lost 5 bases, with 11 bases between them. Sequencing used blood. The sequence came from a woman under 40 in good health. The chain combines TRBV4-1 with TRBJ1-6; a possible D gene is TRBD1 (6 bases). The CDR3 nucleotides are TGCGCCAGCAGCCACGCGGGACATAATAATTCACCCCTCCACTTT. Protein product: CASSHAGHNNSPLHF.